The rows below give T cell receptor beta chains drawn from one sample of a study of cytomegalovirus exposure and HLA in healthy donors. Sequenced by immunoSEQ multiplex PCR; TCRdb stores in-frame clones only, minus some. Of more than 140,000 clones in the sample, roughly four fifths were seen once. Sequencing input: PBMCs. The receptor source for this set is a man younger than 45 in good health and CMV-seropositive. The CDR3 runs from the conserved cysteine through the conserved F or W. A D gene is named only where the DNA matches it firmly. Clone size is not always given. Where it is, it says once, few, many or a class for expanded clones.

j_call: TRBJ2-3
v_call: TRBV27
d_call: -
clone_size: -
cdr3_aa: CASRMTRTDTQYF
cdr3_nt: TGTGCCAGCAGAATGACACGCACAGATACGCAGTATTTT

j_call: TRBJ1-5
v_call: TRBV9
d_call: -
clone_size: -
cdr3_aa: CASSARDSNQPQHF
cdr3_nt: TGTGCCAGCAGCGCGAGGGATAGCAATCAGCCCCAGCATTTT

j_call: TRBJ1-5
v_call: TRBV15
d_call: -
clone_size: -
cdr3_aa: CATSRAYRVGSNQPQHF
cdr3_nt: TGTGCCACCAGCAGAGCTTACAGGGTCGGGAGCAATCAGCCCCAGCATTTT

j_call: TRBJ2-3
v_call: TRBV15
d_call: TRBD1
clone_size: -
cdr3_aa: CATSLGQEHTDTQYF
cdr3_nt: TGTGCCACCAGTCTGGGACAGGAGCACACAGATACGCAGTATTTT

j_call: TRBJ2-3
v_call: TRBV29-1
d_call: -
clone_size: -
cdr3_aa: CSVEKLDRQYF
cdr3_nt: TGCAGCGTTGAAAAATTGGACAGGCAGTATTTT

j_call: TRBJ2-1
v_call: TRBV27
d_call: TRBD1
clone_size: -
cdr3_aa: CASSLPGRGLYNEQFF
cdr3_nt: TGTGCCAGCAGTCTCCCCGGCAGGGGGCTATACAATGAGCAGTTCTTC

j_call: TRBJ2-3
v_call: TRBV5-5
d_call: -
clone_size: -
cdr3_aa: CASSPHQRYTDTQYF
cdr3_nt: TGTGCCAGCAGCCCTCATCAGCGGTACACAGATACGCAGTATTTT

j_call: TRBJ1-3
v_call: TRBV27
d_call: -
clone_size: -
cdr3_aa: CASSLRGLGGNTIYF
cdr3_nt: TGTGCCAGCAGTTTGCGGGGGCTGGGGGGAAACACCATATATTTT

j_call: TRBJ1-5
v_call: TRBV7-2
d_call: -
clone_size: -
cdr3_aa: CASSYVYNQPQHF
cdr3_nt: TGTGCCAGCAGCTACGTCTACAATCAGCCCCAGCATTTT

j_call: TRBJ2-5
v_call: TRBV5-1
d_call: -
clone_size: -
cdr3_aa: CASSFTDRETQYF
cdr3_nt: TGCGCCAGCAGCTTTACAGATCGAGAGACCCAGTACTTC

j_call: TRBJ2-3
v_call: TRBV13
d_call: -
clone_size: -
cdr3_aa: CASSLGRGASTDTQYF
cdr3_nt: TGTGCCAGCAGCTTAGGCCGCGGGGCCAGCACAGATACGCAGTATTTT

j_call: TRBJ2-3
v_call: TRBV6-1
d_call: TRBD1
clone_size: few
cdr3_aa: CASSGQGAGVMGADTQYF
cdr3_nt: TGTGCCAGCAGTGGACAGGGCGCAGGGGTAATGGGCGCAGATACGCAGTATTTT

j_call: TRBJ2-2
v_call: TRBV4-1
d_call: -
clone_size: -
cdr3_aa: CASSQDPRETGELFF
cdr3_nt: TGCGCCAGCAGCCAAGACCCTAGGGAGACCGGGGAGCTGTTTTTT

j_call: TRBJ2-7
v_call: TRBV19
d_call: TRBD2
clone_size: -
cdr3_aa: CASSSPGSKAGEQYF
cdr3_nt: TGTGCCAGTTCCTCTCCGGGCAGTAAAGCGGGGGAGCAGTACTTC

j_call: TRBJ2-1
v_call: TRBV18
d_call: TRBD1
clone_size: once
cdr3_aa: CASSRDSLTYNEQFF
cdr3_nt: TGTGCCAGCTCACGGGACAGCCTGACCTACAATGAGCAGTTCTTC

j_call: TRBJ1-3
v_call: TRBV7-2
d_call: TRBD1
clone_size: -
cdr3_aa: CASSTGDPGNTIYF
cdr3_nt: TGTGCCAGCAGTACAGGGGACCCTGGAAACACCATATATTTT

j_call: TRBJ1-1
v_call: TRBV4-1
d_call: TRBD1
clone_size: -
cdr3_aa: CASSLHGDRGTEAFF
cdr3_nt: TGCGCCAGCAGCCTGCACGGGGACAGGGGAACTGAAGCTTTCTTT

j_call: TRBJ2-7
v_call: TRBV27
d_call: TRBD2
clone_size: -
cdr3_aa: CASSSALTSGGSYEQYF
cdr3_nt: TGTGCCAGCAGTTCCGCCCTGACGAGCGGGGGCTCCTACGAGCAGTACTTC

j_call: TRBJ1-2
v_call: TRBV29-1
d_call: -
clone_size: -
cdr3_aa: CSVEDPTGYGYTF
cdr3_nt: TGCAGCGTTGAAGATCCTACAGGATATGGCTACACCTTC

j_call: TRBJ1-1
v_call: TRBV14
d_call: -
clone_size: -
cdr3_aa: CASSPQGFAEAFF
cdr3_nt: TGTGCCAGCAGCCCTCAGGGGTTTGCTGAAGCTTTCTTT

j_call: TRBJ2-4
v_call: TRBV4-1
d_call: -
clone_size: -
cdr3_aa: CASSQTDLGEPSAKNIQYF
cdr3_nt: TGCGCCAGCAGCCAAACTGATTTGGGAGAGCCCTCAGCCAAAAACATTCAGTACTTC

j_call: TRBJ2-7
v_call: TRBV7-9
d_call: TRBD1
clone_size: -
cdr3_aa: CASSARQGYEQYF
cdr3_nt: TGTGCCAGCAGCGCGCGACAGGGGTACGAGCAGTACTTC

j_call: TRBJ2-7
v_call: TRBV18
d_call: TRBD1
clone_size: -
cdr3_aa: CASSLRDRDYEQYF
cdr3_nt: TGTGCCAGCTCACTCCGGGACAGAGACTACGAGCAGTACTTC

j_call: TRBJ1-5
v_call: TRBV28
d_call: -
clone_size: few
cdr3_aa: CASSFSLDSESHQPQHF
cdr3_nt: TGTGCCAGCAGTTTCTCTTTGGACAGTGAGAGCCATCAGCCCCAGCATTTT

j_call: TRBJ2-7
v_call: TRBV18
d_call: TRBD1
clone_size: -
cdr3_aa: CASSPLGTGTYEQYF
cdr3_nt: TGTGCCAGCTCACCCTTAGGGACAGGGACCTACGAGCAGTACTTC

j_call: TRBJ1-1
v_call: TRBV6-5
d_call: TRBD1
clone_size: -
cdr3_aa: CASSRQGSSYSEAFF
cdr3_nt: TGTGCCAGCAGCCGACAGGGTAGTTCCTACAGTGAAGCTTTCTTT

j_call: TRBJ1-4
v_call: TRBV18
d_call: TRBD1
clone_size: -
cdr3_aa: CASSQDRGEKLFF
cdr3_nt: TGTGCCAGCTCACAGGACAGGGGTGAAAAACTGTTTTTT

j_call: TRBJ2-1
v_call: TRBV19
d_call: TRBD2
clone_size: -
cdr3_aa: CASSIPLLAGGLNEQFF
cdr3_nt: TGTGCCAGTAGTATTCCCCTGTTAGCGGGGGGGCTCAATGAGCAGTTCTTC

j_call: TRBJ1-1
v_call: TRBV28
d_call: -
clone_size: -
cdr3_aa: CASSFYSENTEAFF
cdr3_nt: TGTGCCAGCAGTTTTTACAGTGAGAACACTGAAGCTTTCTTT

j_call: TRBJ1-4
v_call: TRBV7-6
d_call: -
clone_size: -
cdr3_aa: CASSLVSGEGLGKLFF
cdr3_nt: TGTGCCAGCAGCTTAGTCTCGGGGGAAGGGCTTGGAAAACTGTTTTTT

j_call: TRBJ1-5
v_call: TRBV7-8
d_call: -
clone_size: -
cdr3_aa: CASSTYGTSYAQPQHF
cdr3_nt: TGTGCCAGCAGCACCTACGGGACATCGTATGCTCAGCCCCAGCATTTT

j_call: TRBJ1-5
v_call: TRBV6-1
d_call: -
clone_size: few
cdr3_aa: CASSSDRLDQPQHF
cdr3_nt: TGTGCCAGCAGCTCCGACAGATTGGATCAGCCCCAGCATTTT

j_call: TRBJ2-7
v_call: TRBV27
d_call: -
clone_size: -
cdr3_aa: CASSYTAESYEQYF
cdr3_nt: TGTGCCAGCAGTTACACGGCGGAGTCCTACGAGCAGTACTTC

j_call: TRBJ2-5
v_call: TRBV5-4
d_call: TRBD1
clone_size: -
cdr3_aa: CASSLWYRGRGETQYF
cdr3_nt: TGTGCCAGCAGCTTGTGGTACAGGGGGCGAGGAGAGACCCAGTACTTC

j_call: TRBJ2-3
v_call: TRBV5-1
d_call: -
clone_size: once
cdr3_aa: CASKISGVRTDTQYF
cdr3_nt: TGCGCCAGCAAAATTTCGGGGGTTAGGACAGATACGCAGTATTTT

j_call: TRBJ2-1
v_call: TRBV2
d_call: TRBD1
clone_size: -
cdr3_aa: CASTRDRGWTNEQFF
cdr3_nt: TGTGCCAGCACCCGGGACAGGGGTTGGACTAATGAGCAGTTCTTC

j_call: TRBJ1-5
v_call: TRBV27
d_call: TRBD1
clone_size: -
cdr3_aa: CASSSNRGVGNQPQHF
cdr3_nt: TGTGCCAGCAGTTCCAACAGGGGAGTGGGCAATCAGCCCCAGCATTTT

j_call: TRBJ2-7
v_call: TRBV21-1
d_call: -
clone_size: -
cdr3_aa: CASSKKADGGSEQYF
cdr3_nt: TGTGCCAGCAGCAAAAAGGCTGATGGGGGGTCCGAGCAGTACTTC

j_call: TRBJ2-5
v_call: TRBV5-4
d_call: -
clone_size: once
cdr3_aa: CASSSAEGQETQYF
cdr3_nt: TGTGCCAGCAGTTCCGCGGAGGGCCAAGAGACCCAGTACTTC

j_call: TRBJ2-1
v_call: TRBV4-1
d_call: TRBD2
clone_size: -
cdr3_aa: CASSARLAGGPHEQFF
cdr3_nt: TGCGCCAGCAGCGCAAGACTAGCGGGAGGTCCCCATGAGCAGTTCTTC

j_call: TRBJ2-1
v_call: TRBV6-5
d_call: TRBD2
clone_size: -
cdr3_aa: CASSERELDNEQFF
cdr3_nt: TGTGCCAGCAGTGAGCGGGAGCTCGACAATGAGCAGTTCTTC

j_call: TRBJ1-3
v_call: TRBV7-9
d_call: -
clone_size: -
cdr3_aa: CASSPGTTYGNTIYF
cdr3_nt: TGTGCCAGCAGCCCTGGGACAACCTACGGAAACACCATATATTTT

j_call: TRBJ2-7
v_call: TRBV30
d_call: TRBD1
clone_size: -
cdr3_aa: CAWSTGGLSEQYF
cdr3_nt: TGTGCCTGGAGCACAGGGGGCTTGAGCGAGCAGTACTTC

j_call: TRBJ2-7
v_call: TRBV4-1
d_call: -
clone_size: -
cdr3_aa: CASSQDPGTSEQYF
cdr3_nt: TGCGCCAGCAGCCAAGACCCGGGGACTTCCGAGCAGTACTTC

j_call: TRBJ2-1
v_call: TRBV7-9
d_call: -
clone_size: -
cdr3_aa: CASSPPFGHNEQFF
cdr3_nt: TGTGCCAGCAGCCCACCTTTTGGGCACAATGAGCAGTTCTTC

j_call: TRBJ1-1
v_call: TRBV19
d_call: -
clone_size: -
cdr3_aa: CASSSAAGGNTEAFF
cdr3_nt: TGTGCCAGTAGTAGCGCGGCAGGAGGGAACACTGAAGCTTTCTTT

j_call: TRBJ1-1
v_call: TRBV28
d_call: -
clone_size: once
cdr3_aa: CASSIYLQMNTEAFF
cdr3_nt: TGTGCCAGCAGCATCTACTTACAGATGAACACTGAAGCTTTCTTT

j_call: TRBJ2-2
v_call: TRBV4-1
d_call: -
clone_size: -
cdr3_aa: CASSPGRVGNTGELFF
cdr3_nt: TGCGCCAGCAGCCCGGGAAGAGTCGGGAACACCGGGGAGCTGTTTTTT

j_call: TRBJ1-6
v_call: TRBV28
d_call: -
clone_size: -
cdr3_aa: CASSYRGDSPLHF
cdr3_nt: TGTGCCAGCAGCTATCGGGGGGATTCACCCCTCCACTTT

j_call: TRBJ2-7
v_call: TRBV7-9
d_call: TRBD2
clone_size: -
cdr3_aa: CASSQRIGGSAYEQYF
cdr3_nt: TGTGCCAGCAGCCAAAGGATAGGCGGGAGTGCCTACGAGCAGTACTTC

j_call: TRBJ1-2
v_call: TRBV27
d_call: -
clone_size: few
cdr3_aa: CASSFGIPYGYTF
cdr3_nt: TGTGCCAGCAGTTTTGGCATACCCTATGGCTACACCTTC